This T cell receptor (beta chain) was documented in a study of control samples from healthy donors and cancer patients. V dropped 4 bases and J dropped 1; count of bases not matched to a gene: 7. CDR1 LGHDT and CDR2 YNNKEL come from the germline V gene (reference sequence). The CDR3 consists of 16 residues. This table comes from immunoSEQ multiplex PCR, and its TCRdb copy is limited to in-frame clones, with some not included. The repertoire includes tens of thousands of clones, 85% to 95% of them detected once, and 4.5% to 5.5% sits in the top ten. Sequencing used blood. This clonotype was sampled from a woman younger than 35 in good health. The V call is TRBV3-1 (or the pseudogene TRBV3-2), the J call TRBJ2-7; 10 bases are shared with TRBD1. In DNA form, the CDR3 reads TGTGCCAGCAGCCTAAGGACAGGGGGTGTTTCCTACGAGCAGTACTTC. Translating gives CASSLRTGGVSYEQYF.